These 21 T cell receptor beta chains originate from one sample sequenced in a study of blood T cell repertoires in COVID-19. Clones were read by immunoSEQ multiplex PCR, and TCRdb kept only the in-frame ones, dropping some. Of fewer than 300,000 clones listed, 88% are singletons. The sample comprised peripheral blood. Receptors were obtained from a woman aged 30 to 39 with acute or convalescent COVID-19.

CDR3 loop: CAWRVTGSNSPLHF. In DNA, the CDR3 is TGTGCCTGGAGGGTTACAGGAAGTAATTCACCCCTCCACTTT. The rearrangement joins TRBV30 to TRBJ1-6, with D possibly being TRBD1 (5 bases). Looked up from germline, CDR1 is GTSNPN and CDR2 is SVGIG (reference sequence). Deletions cut 3 bases from V and 6 bases from J, with 12 bases between. The CDR3 spans 14 residues. The full variable domain, in which reference TRBV30 and TRBJ1-6 provide the parts outside the CDR3, is SQTIHQWPATLVQPVGSPLSLECTVEGTSNPNLYWYRQAAGRGLQLLFYSVGIGQISSEVPQNLSASRPQDRQFILSSKKLLLSDSGFYLCAWRVTGSNSPLHFGNGTRLTVT.

The J gene is TRBJ2-3, the V gene TRBV18, with 7 bases fitting TRBD1. V dropped 5 bases and J dropped 0; count of bases not matched to a gene: 5. This CDR3 has 15 amino acids. Germline lookup yields CDR1 KGHSH and CDR2 LQKENI. Here the CDR3 reads CASSRQGPSTDTQYF. The CDR3, as DNA: TGTGCCAGCTCAAGACAGGGCCCTAGCACAGATACGCAGTATTTT.

The rearrangement links TRBV29-1 to TRBJ2-7; D is perhaps TRBD2 (6 bases). Between the trimmed V and J ends, which lost 4 bases and 6 bases, there was a span of 16 bases. The germline gives CDR1 SQVTM, CDR2 ANQGSEA. There are 13 residues in the CDR3. CDR3 nucleotide sequence: TGCAGCGTTGGCCCCGCGGGGCGACGCGAGCAGTACTTC. Its protein product is CSVGPAGRREQYF.

This chain joins TRBV5-1 and TRBJ2-1; 8 bases agree with TRBD1. J lost 4 bases, V lost 1 base, and 4 bases had no gene match. The CDR3 covers 15 residues. Germline V gives CDR1 SGHRS, CDR2 YFSETQ. CDR3: CASSLPTGDYNEQFF. CDR3 nucleotide sequence: TGCGCCAGCAGCTTGCCGACAGGGGATTACAATGAGCAGTTCTTC.

The rearrangement uses TRBV28 and TRBJ2-2; no reliable D call. Germline V gene sequence: CDR1 MDHEN, CDR2 SYDVKM. CDR3 size: 15 residues. V was pared by 4 bases and J by 2 bases, with 11 bases between. The DNA for the CDR3 is TGTGCCAGCAGTTCTCCAGGAAAAAACACCGGGGAGCTGTTTTTT. Its protein is CASSSPGKNTGELFF. The whole variable domain, filled in from reference TRBV28 and TRBJ2-2, reads DVKVTQSSRYLVKRTGEKVFLECVQDMDHENMFWYRQDPGLGLRLIYFSYDVKMKEKGDIPEGYSVSREKKERFSLILESASTNQTSMYLCASSSPGKNTGELFFGEGSRLTVL.

The chain recombines TRBV24-1 with TRBJ2-3; 7 bases align to TRBD1. Per the germline V gene, CDR1 is KGHDR and CDR2 is SFDVKD. The CDR3 loop spans 13 amino acids. V lost 4 bases and J lost 8; bases outside the gene matches: 5. The CDR3: CATSDRTGVTQYF. CDR3 coding DNA: TGTGCCACCAGTGACCGGACAGGAGTTACGCAGTATTTT.

This chain uses TRBV11-3 with TRBJ2-5, with 9 bases identical to TRBD1. Germline V CDR1 and CDR2: SGHNT, YENEEA. The CDR3 length is 15 residues. V shed 5 bases and J 2 bases; nucleotides not matched to a gene: 6. The CDR3 loop is CASSISGTGQETQYF. The CDR3 DNA sequence: TGTGCCAGCAGCATTTCCGGGACAGGGCAAGAGACCCAGTACTTC. Using reference TRBV11-3 and TRBJ2-5 for the parts outside the CDR3, the full variable domain is EAGVVQSPRYKIIEKKQPVAFWCNPISGHNTLYWYLQNLGQGPELLIRYENEEAVDDSQLPKDRFSAERLKGVDSTLKIQPAELGDSAVYLCASSISGTGQETQYFGPGTRLLVL.

This chain joins TRBV7-2 and TRBJ2-1, with 10 bases lining up with TRBD2. The CDR3 sequence is 15 residues long. V shed 5 bases, J shed 6 bases, and the junction held 7 bases outside the gene matches. Germline CDR1 reads SGHTA; CDR2 reads FQGNSA. The DNA of the CDR3 is TGTGCCAGCAGCGCGCTAGCGGGAGCGCTCAATGAGCAGTTCTTC. Translating gives CASSALAGALNEQFF.

This sequence joins TRBV19 and TRBJ2-7; the match to TRBD1 covers 9 bases. Per germline, CDR1 LNHDA and CDR2 SQIVND (reference sequence). V was pared by 3 bases and J by 1 base, with 1 base of the junction left unmatched. This CDR3 spans 14 amino acids. Written as DNA, the CDR3 is TGTGCCAGTAGTATTGGGACAGGGTCCTACGAGCAGTACTTC. This codes for CASSIGTGSYEQYF.

On this clone: Other DNA sequences in this specimen translate into the identical CDR3. The gene calls are TRBV19 and TRBJ1-1, with 7 bases matching TRBD1. Trimming took 1 base from V and 0 from J; bases not matched to a gene: 5. In germline, CDR1 is LNHDA, CDR2 SQIVND (reference sequence). The CDR3 spans 16 residues. The CDR3 here is CASSIGRTGMNTEAFF. In nucleotides, the CDR3 is TGTGCCAGTAGTATAGGGCGGACAGGCATGAACACTGAAGCTTTCTTT.

The V and J genes are TRBV5-1 and TRBJ2-1; 12 bases are shared with TRBD2. This CDR3 contains 15 residues. V lost 4 bases, J lost 6 bases, and 5 bases stayed unmatched. Germline CDR1 reads SGHRS; CDR2 reads YFSETQ. In nucleotides, the CDR3 is TGCGCCAGCAGCGCGGGACTAGCGGGTGTCAATGAGCAGTTCTTC. Translating it yields CASSAGLAGVNEQFF.

The V gene is TRBV5-4, the J gene TRBJ2-5; D unresolved. CDR1 SGHNT and CDR2 YYREEE come from the germline V gene (reference sequence). Trimming removed 2 bases from V and 8 bases from J, with 16 bases in between. The CDR3 is 14 residues long. The CDR3 nucleotides are TGTGCCAGCAGCTTTTCCGGAGCTTTAGAAACCCAGTACTTC. It encodes CASSFSGALETQYF.

This chain joins TRBV24-1 and TRBJ2-2, with 9 bases identical to TRBD2. Germline V gene sequence: CDR1 KGHDR, CDR2 SFDVKD. CDR3 length: 18 residues. The V gene end was trimmed by 1 base and the J gene end by 2 bases; junction bases not matched to a gene: 7. This CDR3 is CATSDLPPSGTNTGELFF. The CDR3 region has the DNA TGTGCCACCAGTGATTTACCCCCTAGCGGGACTAACACCGGGGAGCTGTTTTTT.

V gene TRBV5-4 combines with J gene TRBJ1-3; no clear D. With 0 bases removed from V and 4 bases from J, the gap between germline ends came to 11 bases. This CDR3 has 15 residues. Germline loops: CDR1 SGHNT, CDR2 YYREEE (reference sequence). CDR3 DNA sequence: TGTGCCAGCAGCTTGGGTACAGATCGGGGAAACACCATATATTTT. This gives the protein CASSLGTDRGNTIYF.

The chain joins TRBV21-1 to TRBJ1-5; the table's D call TRBD1 went unverified against the DNA. TRBV21-1 is a pseudogene. The CDR3 runs to 14 residues. The CDR3 DNA reads TGTGCCAGCAGCAATCAGGGTGGCAATCAGCCCCAGCATTTT. It translates to CASSNQGGNQPQHF.

Turning to this clone: One end of the junction is discordant with germline, which a read error may explain. The chain is built from TRBV18 and TRBJ1-6; D is unclear. The CDR3 is 15 residues long. The germline V gene encodes CDR1 KGHSH and CDR2 LQKENI. CDR3 region: CASSRKTGDKSPLHF. In DNA form, the CDR3 reads TGTGCCAGCTCACGCAAAACGGGTGATAAGTCACCCCTCCACTTT.

This rearrangement joins TRBV6-1 to TRBJ1-5; 7 bases map to TRBD1. The CDR3 sequence is 14 residues long. Germline V gene sequence: CDR1 MNHNS, CDR2 SASEGT. V shed 2 bases, J shed 6 bases, and the junction held 4 bases outside the gene matches. CDR3 amino acids: CASSESQGVQPQHF. As DNA, the CDR3 is TGTGCCAGCAGTGAATCTCAGGGGGTTCAGCCCCAGCATTTT.

The V and J genes are TRBV11-3 and TRBJ1-4, with 7 positions matching TRBD1. CDR3 length: 14 amino acids. The germline V gene has CDR1 SGHNT and CDR2 YENEEA. The V and J ends lost 5 bases and 1 base, in that order; junction bases with no gene match: 1. The CDR3 loop reads CASSRDRTNEKLFF. The CDR3 DNA reads as TGTGCCAGCAGCAGGGACAGAACTAATGAAAAACTGTTTTTT. The whole variable domain, remainder taken from reference TRBV11-3 and TRBJ1-4, is EAGVVQSPRYKIIEKKQPVAFWCNPISGHNTLYWYLQNLGQGPELLIRYENEEAVDDSQLPKDRFSAERLKGVDSTLKIQPAELGDSAVYLCASSRDRTNEKLFFGSGTQLSVL.

The rearrangement joins TRBV12-5 to TRBJ2-7; 10 bases are a match to TRBD2. The CDR3 sequence is 14 residues long. Germline CDR1 is LGHNT and CDR2 is FRNRAP. Losses at the gene ends were 6 bases for V and 6 bases for J; bases not matched to a gene: 8. CDR3 in DNA: TGTGCTAGTGGCCCTCTAGCGGGAGTGGGCGAGCAGTACTTC. Its translation: CASGPLAGVGEQYF.

The chain joins TRBV15 to TRBJ2-1, with D uncertain. The germline gives CDR1 LNHNV, CDR2 YYDKDF (reference sequence). V lost 0 bases and J lost 8, with 11 bases in between. The CDR3 spans 14 residues. DNA for the CDR3: TGTGCCACCAGCAGAGATCGGTCGCTTTATGAGCAGTTCTTC. It yields the protein CATSRDRSLYEQFF.

The chain combines TRBV11-3 with TRBJ2-5; D gene uncertain. V dropped 4 bases and J dropped 5 bases, with 14 bases sitting between them. Germline V gives CDR1 SGHNT, CDR2 YENEEA. This CDR3 is 14 amino acids long. In DNA form, the CDR3 reads TGTGCCAGCAGCTCACCGACTGCTGGGGAGACCCAGTACTTC. Its translation: CASSSPTAGETQYF.